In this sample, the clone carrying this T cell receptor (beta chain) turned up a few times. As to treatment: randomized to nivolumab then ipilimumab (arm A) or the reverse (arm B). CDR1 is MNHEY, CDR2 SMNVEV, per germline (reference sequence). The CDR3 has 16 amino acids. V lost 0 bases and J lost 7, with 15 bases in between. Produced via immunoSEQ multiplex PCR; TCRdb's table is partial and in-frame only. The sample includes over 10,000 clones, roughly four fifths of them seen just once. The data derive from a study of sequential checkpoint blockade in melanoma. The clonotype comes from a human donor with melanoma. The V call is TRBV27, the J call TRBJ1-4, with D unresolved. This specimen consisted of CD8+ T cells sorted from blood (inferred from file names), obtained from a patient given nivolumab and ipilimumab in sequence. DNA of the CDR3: TGTGCCAGCAGTTTATCGTTCGGAGGGATCGGTGAAAAACTGTTTTTT. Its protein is CASSLSFGGIGEKLFF.